This T cell receptor beta chain emerged from a study of shared T cell receptors in the human thymus. Sequencing was performed with immunoSEQ multiplex PCR; in TCRdb, only in-frame clones are kept and a portion is missing. This table holds about 500,000 clones, 78% found once. The ends were cut back, 2 bases at V and 9 bases at J, with 20 bases in the middle. The CDR3 consists of 16 residues. Germline CDR1 reads MDHEN; CDR2 reads SYDVKM. The sample was also linked to a second study, of human thymus T cells.

The material sequenced was thymocytes. The V and J genes are TRBV28 and TRBJ2-4; weak D call: TRBD1 (5 bases). This receptor was obtained from a boy younger than two with a congenital heart defect. Here the CDR3 reads CASSLGRSQGNGIQYF. The CDR3 region has the DNA TGTGCCAGCAGTTTAGGTAGGAGTCAGGGTAACGGCATTCAGTACTTC.